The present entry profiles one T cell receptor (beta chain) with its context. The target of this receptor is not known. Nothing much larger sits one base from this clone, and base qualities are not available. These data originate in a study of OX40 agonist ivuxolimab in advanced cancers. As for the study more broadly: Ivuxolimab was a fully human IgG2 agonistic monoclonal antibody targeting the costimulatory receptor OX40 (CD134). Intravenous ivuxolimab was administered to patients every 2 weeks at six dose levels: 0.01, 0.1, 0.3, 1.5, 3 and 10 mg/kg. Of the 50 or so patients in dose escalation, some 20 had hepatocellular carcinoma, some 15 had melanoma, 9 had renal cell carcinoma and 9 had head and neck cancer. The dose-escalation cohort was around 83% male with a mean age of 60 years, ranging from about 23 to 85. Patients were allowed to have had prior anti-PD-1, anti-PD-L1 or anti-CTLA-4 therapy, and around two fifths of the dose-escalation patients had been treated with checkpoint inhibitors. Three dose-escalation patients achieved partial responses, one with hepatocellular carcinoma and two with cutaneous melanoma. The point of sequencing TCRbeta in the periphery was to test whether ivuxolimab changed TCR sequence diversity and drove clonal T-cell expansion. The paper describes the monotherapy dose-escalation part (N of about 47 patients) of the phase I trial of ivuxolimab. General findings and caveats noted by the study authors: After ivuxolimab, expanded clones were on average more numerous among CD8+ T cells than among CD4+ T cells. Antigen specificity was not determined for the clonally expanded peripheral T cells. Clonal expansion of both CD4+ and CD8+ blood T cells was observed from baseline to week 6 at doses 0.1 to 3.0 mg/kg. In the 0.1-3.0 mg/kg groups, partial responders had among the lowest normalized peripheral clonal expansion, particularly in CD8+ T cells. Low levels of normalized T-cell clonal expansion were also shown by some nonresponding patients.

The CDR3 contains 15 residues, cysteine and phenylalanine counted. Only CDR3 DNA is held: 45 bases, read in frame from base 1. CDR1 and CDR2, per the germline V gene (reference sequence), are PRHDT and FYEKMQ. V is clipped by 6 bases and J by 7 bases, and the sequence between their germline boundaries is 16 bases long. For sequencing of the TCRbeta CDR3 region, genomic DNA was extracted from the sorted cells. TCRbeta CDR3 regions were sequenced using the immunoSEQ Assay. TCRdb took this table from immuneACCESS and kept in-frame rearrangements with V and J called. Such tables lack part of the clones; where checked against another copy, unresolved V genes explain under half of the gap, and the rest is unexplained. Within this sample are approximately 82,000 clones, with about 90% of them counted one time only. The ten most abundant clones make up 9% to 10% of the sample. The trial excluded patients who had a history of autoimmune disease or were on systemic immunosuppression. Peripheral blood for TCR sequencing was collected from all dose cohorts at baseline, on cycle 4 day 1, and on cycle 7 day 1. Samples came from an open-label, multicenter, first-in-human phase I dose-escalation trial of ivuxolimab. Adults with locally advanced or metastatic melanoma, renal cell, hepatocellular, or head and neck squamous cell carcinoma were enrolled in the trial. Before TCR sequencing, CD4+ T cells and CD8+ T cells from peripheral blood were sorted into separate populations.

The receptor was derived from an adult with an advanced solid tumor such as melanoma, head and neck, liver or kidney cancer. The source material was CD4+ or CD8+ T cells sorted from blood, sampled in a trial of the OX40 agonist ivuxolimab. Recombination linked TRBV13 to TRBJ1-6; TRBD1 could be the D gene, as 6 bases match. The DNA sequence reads TGTGCCAGCAGTGCGAGAGGGGGTGGCAATTCACCCCTCCACTTT. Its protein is CASSARGGGNSPLHF.